This record concerns one TCR beta chain sequence. Its specificity is not known. This CDR3 has 13 amino acids. In germline, CDR1 is MNHNS, CDR2 SASEGT. The V end lost 7 bases, the J end lost 11 bases, and 18 bases lay between the germline ends. This sample is part of a study of regulatory and conventional T cells in RAG deficiency. Findings and limits, study-wide: RAG-deficient patients showed markedly lower Shannon entropy and higher Simpson indices than control T-cell subsets. Patient subsets had shorter CDR3s; Omenn Treg-Tconv overlap exceeded 85%.

Clones were read by immunoSEQ multiplex PCR, and TCRdb kept only the in-frame ones, dropping some. The data show roughly 45,000 clones, with 75% to 90% seen just once and 0.51% held by the top ten. Conventional CD4+ T cells were sorted from blood as CD25-low CD127-high cells. These data were also filed under a second study, of regulatory T cells. That source reports: The primer mix had 52 TRBV and 13 TRBJ primers.

The specimen was CD4+ effector T cells sorted from blood. The chain recombines TRBV6-1 with TRBJ1-5; the D is unclear. The receptor comes from a human donor in good health. The CDR3 is CASKPNIGPTQHF. The CDR3 nucleotides are TGTGCCAGCAAACCTAATATCGGGCCGACCCAGCATTTT.